This record looks at one TCR beta chain sequence and its context. The data were obtained in a study of CD8 T cells in Susac syndrome. The CDR3 runs 12 residues. J was trimmed by 7 bases and V by 3 bases; bases with no gene match: 5. Germline lookup yields CDR1 GTSNPN and CDR2 SVGIG (reference sequence). The authors reverse transcribed 0.5 to 1 ug RNA with random hexamers. Each CDR3 protein is one row after TCRdb ran MiXCR on the immunoSEQ multiplex PCR reads. Of 330,000 or so distinct CDR3 sequences listed, 65% to 90% are singletons. V gene TRBV30 combines with J gene TRBJ1-2, with 7 bases matching TRBD1. This TCR derives from a human donor with multiple sclerosis. Sequences were obtained from CD8+ T cells from PBMCs. The CDR3 DNA is TGTGCCTGGAGCCCACAGGGGCCTGGCTACACCTTC. This codes for CAWSPQGPGYTF. Drawing the rest from reference TRBV30 and TRBJ1-2, the complete variable domain is SQTIHQWPATLVQPVGSPLSLECTVEGTSNPNLYWYRQAAGRGLQLLFYSVGIGQISSEVPQNLSASRPQDRQFILSSKKLLLSDSGFYLCAWSPQGPGYTFGSGTRLTVV.